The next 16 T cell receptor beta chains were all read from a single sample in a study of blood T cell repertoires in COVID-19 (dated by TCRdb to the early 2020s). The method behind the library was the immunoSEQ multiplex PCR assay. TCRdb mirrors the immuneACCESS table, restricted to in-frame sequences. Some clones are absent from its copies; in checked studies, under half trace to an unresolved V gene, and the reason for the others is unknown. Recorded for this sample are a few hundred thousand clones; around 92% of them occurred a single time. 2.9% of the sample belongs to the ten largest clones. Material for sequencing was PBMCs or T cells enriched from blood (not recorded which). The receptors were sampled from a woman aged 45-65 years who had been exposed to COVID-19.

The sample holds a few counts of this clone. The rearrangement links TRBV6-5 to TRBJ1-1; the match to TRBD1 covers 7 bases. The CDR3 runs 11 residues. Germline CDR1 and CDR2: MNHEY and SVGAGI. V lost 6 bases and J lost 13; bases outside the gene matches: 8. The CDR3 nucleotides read TGTGCCAGCAGACGCACAGGGGAGGTTTTCTTT. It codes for CASRRTGEVFF.

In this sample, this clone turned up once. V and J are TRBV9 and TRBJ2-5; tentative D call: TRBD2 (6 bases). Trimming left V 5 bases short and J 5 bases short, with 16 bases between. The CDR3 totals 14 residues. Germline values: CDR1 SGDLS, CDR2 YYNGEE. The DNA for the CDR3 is TGTGCCAGCAGTCAAAGACTAGTAGCGGAGACCCAGTACTTC. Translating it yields CASSQRLVAETQYF.

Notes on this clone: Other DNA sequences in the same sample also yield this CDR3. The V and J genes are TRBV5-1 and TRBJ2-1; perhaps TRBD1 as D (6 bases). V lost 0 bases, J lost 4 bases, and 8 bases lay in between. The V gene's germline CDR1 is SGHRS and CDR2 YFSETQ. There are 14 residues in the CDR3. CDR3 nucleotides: TGCGCCAGCAGCTTGGCACAGGGTTACAATGAGCAGTTCTTC. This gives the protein CASSLAQGYNEQFF.

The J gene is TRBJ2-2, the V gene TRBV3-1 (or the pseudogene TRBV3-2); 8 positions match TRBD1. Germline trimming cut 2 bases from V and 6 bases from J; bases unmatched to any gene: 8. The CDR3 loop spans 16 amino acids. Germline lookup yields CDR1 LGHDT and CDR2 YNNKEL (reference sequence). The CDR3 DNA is TGTGCCAGCAGCCAACTCGACAGGGGCTATGCCGGGGAGCTGTTTTTT. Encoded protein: CASSQLDRGYAGELFF.

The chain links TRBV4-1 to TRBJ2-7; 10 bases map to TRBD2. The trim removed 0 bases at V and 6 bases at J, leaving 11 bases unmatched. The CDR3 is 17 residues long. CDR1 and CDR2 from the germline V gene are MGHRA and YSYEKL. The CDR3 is CASSQEGPSGGGFEQYF. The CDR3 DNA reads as TGCGCCAGCAGCCAAGAAGGGCCTAGCGGGGGAGGGTTCGAGCAGTACTTC.

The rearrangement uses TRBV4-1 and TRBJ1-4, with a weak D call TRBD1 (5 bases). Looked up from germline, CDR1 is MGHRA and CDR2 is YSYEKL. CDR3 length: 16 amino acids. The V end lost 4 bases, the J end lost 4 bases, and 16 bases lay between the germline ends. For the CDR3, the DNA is TGCGCCAGCAGCCTCCGACCAGGGCCCAATAATGAAAAACTGTTTTTT. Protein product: CASSLRPGPNNEKLFF.

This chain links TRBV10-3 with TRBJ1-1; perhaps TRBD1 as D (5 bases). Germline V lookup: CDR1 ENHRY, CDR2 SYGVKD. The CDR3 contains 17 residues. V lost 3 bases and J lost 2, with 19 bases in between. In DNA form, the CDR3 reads TGTGCCATCAGTGATCCTGACAGCCATGTACTAAACACTGAAGCTTTCTTT. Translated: CAISDPDSHVLNTEAFF.

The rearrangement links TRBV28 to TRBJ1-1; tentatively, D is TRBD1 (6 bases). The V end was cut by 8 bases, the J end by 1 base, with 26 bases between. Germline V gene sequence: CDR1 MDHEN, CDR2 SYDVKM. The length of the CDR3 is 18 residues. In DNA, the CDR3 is TGTGCCAGCCCCCCCCTCGGACCACAGGGAATCTCGAACACTGAAGCTTTCTTT. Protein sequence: CASPPLGPQGISNTEAFF.

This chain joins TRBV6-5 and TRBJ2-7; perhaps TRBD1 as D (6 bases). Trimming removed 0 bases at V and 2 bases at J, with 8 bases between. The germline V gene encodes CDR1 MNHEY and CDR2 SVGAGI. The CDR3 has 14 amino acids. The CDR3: CASSYSRTAYEQYF. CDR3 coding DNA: TGTGCCAGCAGTTACTCGAGGACAGCCTACGAGCAGTACTTC.

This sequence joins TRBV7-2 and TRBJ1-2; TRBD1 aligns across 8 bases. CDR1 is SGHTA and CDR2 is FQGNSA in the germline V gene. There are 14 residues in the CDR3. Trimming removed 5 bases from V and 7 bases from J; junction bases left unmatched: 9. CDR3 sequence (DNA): TGTGCCAGCAGCACCCCCGACAGGGGCCCTGGCTACACCTTC. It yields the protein CASSTPDRGPGYTF.

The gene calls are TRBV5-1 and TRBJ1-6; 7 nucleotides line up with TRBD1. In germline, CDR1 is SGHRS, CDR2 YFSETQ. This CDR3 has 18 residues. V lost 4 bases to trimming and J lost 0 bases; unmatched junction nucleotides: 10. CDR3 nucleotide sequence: TGCGCCAGCAGCCGAAGGACAGGCGAAAGCTCCTATAATTCACCCCTCCACTTT. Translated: CASSRRTGESSYNSPLHF.

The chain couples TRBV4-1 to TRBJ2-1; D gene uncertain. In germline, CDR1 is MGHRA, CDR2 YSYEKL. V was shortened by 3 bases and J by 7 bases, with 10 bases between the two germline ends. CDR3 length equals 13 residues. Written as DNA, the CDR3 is TGCGCCAGCAGCCATCTCATACTAAATGAGCAGTTCTTC. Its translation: CASSHLILNEQFF.

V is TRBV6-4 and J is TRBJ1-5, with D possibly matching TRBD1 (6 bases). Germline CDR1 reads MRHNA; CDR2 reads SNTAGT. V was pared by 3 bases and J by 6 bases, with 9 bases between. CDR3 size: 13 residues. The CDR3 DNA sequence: TGTGCCAGCAGTGAGCAGGGGACTCAGCCCCAGCATTTT. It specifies CASSEQGTQPQHF.

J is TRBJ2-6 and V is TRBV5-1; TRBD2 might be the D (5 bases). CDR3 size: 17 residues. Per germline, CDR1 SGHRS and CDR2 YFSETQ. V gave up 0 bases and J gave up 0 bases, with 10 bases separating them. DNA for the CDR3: TGCGCCAGCAGCTTGGATAGCGCCTTCTCTGGGGCCAACGTCCTGACTTTC. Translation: CASSLDSAFSGANVLTF.

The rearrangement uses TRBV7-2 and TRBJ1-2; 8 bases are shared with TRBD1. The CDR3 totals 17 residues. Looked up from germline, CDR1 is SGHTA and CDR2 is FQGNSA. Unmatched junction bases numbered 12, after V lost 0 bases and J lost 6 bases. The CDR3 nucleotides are TGTGCCAGCAGCTTAGCATCGGAGTCCAGGGGGCGCGATGGCTACACCTTC. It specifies CASSLASESRGRDGYTF.

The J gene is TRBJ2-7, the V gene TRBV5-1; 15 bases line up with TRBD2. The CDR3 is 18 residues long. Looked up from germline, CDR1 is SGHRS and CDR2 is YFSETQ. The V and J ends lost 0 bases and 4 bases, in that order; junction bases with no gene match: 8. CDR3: CASSLVGLAGGQTYEQYF. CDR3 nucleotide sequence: TGCGCCAGCAGCTTGGTAGGACTAGCGGGGGGGCAGACTTACGAGCAGTACTTC.